The rows below give T cell receptor beta chains drawn from one sample of a study of cytomegalovirus exposure and HLA in healthy donors. Using immunoSEQ multiplex PCR, the repertoire was profiled, and TCRdb retains in-frame clones only, with some absent. Of about 200,000 clones listed, roughly 82% are singletons. Sequenced sample: PBMCs. These receptors originate from a woman in her late teens or twenties in good health and CMV-seronegative. Each CDR3 is given without its conserved first and last residue. A D gene is named only where the DNA matches it firmly.

12	-	TRBJ2-7	TRBV29-1	SVPRYVRAYEQY
14	-	TRBJ1-5	TRBV11-2	ASSLLVTDREQPQH
13	TRBD2	TRBJ2-1	TRBV5-4	ASSPGGRAINEQF
18	TRBD2	TRBJ2-5	TRBV4-1	ASSRIGLAGFDPRLETQY
9	-	TRBJ1-2	TRBV4-1	ASSQLNGYT
13	TRBD1	TRBJ2-7	TRBV5-5	ASSPRQGLTYEQY
13	TRBD1	TRBJ1-1	TRBV7-9	ASSLGGGAYTEAF
14	TRBD1	TRBJ1-1	TRBV27	ASSLFRDRRNTEAF
14	TRBD1	TRBJ2-5	TRBV25-1	ASTTPGQGGWGTQY
13	-	TRBJ1-2	TRBV18	ASSPPETGGYGYT
13	-	TRBJ2-7	TRBV6-5	ASSYLTASPYEQY
14	TRBD1	TRBJ1-1	TRBV6-1	ASSEAGTGYFTEAF
14	-	TRBJ2-7	TRBV19	ASSIGQPVDPYEQY
13	TRBD2	TRBJ2-1	TRBV6-6	ASSSLGTSYNEQF
13	TRBD1	TRBJ1-2	TRBV10-3	AISRGAALQDGYT
11	-	TRBJ1-1	TRBV5-1	ASSLGAGTEAF
15	-	TRBJ1-4	TRBV11-2	ASSLEIRSSGWEKLF
14	TRBD1	TRBJ1-2	TRBV19	ASSIDPTTGGYGYT
10	-	TRBJ2-1	TRBV5-1	ASSPHINEQF
12	TRBD1	TRBJ2-2	TRBV12-5	ASGLGTGAGELF
12	TRBD1	TRBJ1-2	TRBV27	ASRPSGTGSGYT
12	TRBD1	TRBJ1-2	TRBV15	ATGETGKSYGYT
14	TRBD2	TRBJ2-3	TRBV18	ASLPLAGGTTDTQY
13	-	TRBJ1-6	TRBV5-6	ASSKEGVRNSPLH
14	TRBD2	TRBJ2-3	TRBV2	ASSVGAGAFIDTQY
13	TRBD2	TRBJ2-7	TRBV6-6	ASSILAGGPNEQY
9	-	TRBJ2-1	TRBV25-1	ASSEGGIQF
11	-	TRBJ1-1	TRBV5-1	ASSSVGDPEAF
13	TRBD2	TRBJ2-7	TRBV7-2	ASSLVGGRVYEQY
13	TRBD1	TRBJ2-3	TRBV19	ASSTGQGVPDTQY
15	-	TRBJ2-5	TRBV11-2	ASSLGAGQGELGTQY
17	TRBD1	TRBJ1-3	TRBV19	ASSARTGGPEGSGNTIY
13	TRBD2	TRBJ2-1	TRBV9	ASSAAGGRDNEQF
12	-	TRBJ1-2	TRBV5-4	ASSHSGLIYGYT
13	TRBD1	TRBJ1-1	TRBV5-4	ASSLRQGNRAEAF
13	TRBD2	TRBJ2-7	TRBV7-9	ASSLGTSGTYEQY
12	TRBD1	TRBJ2-5	TRBV12-5	ASGLAGGAETQY
12	-	TRBJ1-1	TRBV7-8	ASRPGQLNTEAF
8	TRBD1	TRBJ2-4	TRBV2	ASSTDRKY
13	TRBD1	TRBJ1-4	TRBV7-8	ASSLGGQVNEKLF
10	-	TRBJ2-2	TRBV5-1	ASRSRTGELF
10	-	TRBJ2-1	TRBV6-6	ASSHLYNEQF
12	-	TRBJ1-1	TRBV9	ASTPGLLNTEAF
13	-	TRBJ2-2	TRBV7-3	ASSLTRGGAGELF
18	-	TRBJ1-2	TRBV16	ASSRNSQIYSGEGDYGYT
14	-	TRBJ1-1	TRBV7-9	ASSPLSGGMNTEAF
11	TRBD1	TRBJ1-2	TRBV23-1	ARKTGRHYGYT